A selection of T cell receptor beta chains follows, all from one sample in a study of PD-1 blockade in classical Hodgkin lymphoma. Profiled with immunoSEQ multiplex PCR; TCRdb holds only in-frame clones, not every one. Found here are about 94,000 clones, 89% of them singletons; the top ten hold 9.5% to 12%. The sample was peripheral blood mononuclear cells (PBMCs), taken before the second cycle of nivolumab. These TCRs come from a human donor with classical Hodgkin lymphoma. Each CDR3 is given with its conserved first and last residue. A D gene is named only where the DNA matches it firmly. The size field is filled for only some rows; it gives once, few, many or a size class.

V gene	J gene	D gene	clone size	CDR3 protein	CDR3 DNA
TRBV10-3	TRBJ1-6	TRBD1	NA	CAISEADRGTNSPLHF	TGTGCCATCAGTGAGGCAGACAGGGGAACGAATTCACCCCTCCACTTT
TRBV27	TRBJ2-1	TRBD2	NA	CASSFFPAGEGEQFF	TGTGCCAGCAGTTTTTTTCCTGCGGGAGAAGGTGAGCAGTTCTTC
TRBV5-1	TRBJ2-2	NA	once	CASSPYRAGELFF	TGCGCCAGCAGCCCTTATCGGGCCGGGGAGCTGTTTTTT
TRBV30	TRBJ2-1	NA	NA	CAWRALAQQFF	TGTGCCTGGAGAGCACTAGCTCAGCAGTTCTTC
TRBV4-1	TRBJ2-2	NA	NA	CASSQDPSPTNTGELFF	TGCGCCAGCAGCCAAGATCCCAGTCCTACGAACACCGGGGAGCTGTTTTTT
TRBV29-1	TRBJ1-3	NA	NA	CSVDRGNTIYF	TGCAGCGTTGACAGGGGAAACACCATATATTTT
TRBV4-1	TRBJ1-2	TRBD1	NA	CASSQDRQGGYGYTF	TGCGCCAGCAGCCAAGACAGACAGGGTGGCTATGGCTACACCTTC
TRBV18	TRBJ2-7	TRBD2	NA	CASSRGGTYEQYF	TGTGCCAGCTCACGCGGGGGTACGTACGAGCAGTACTTC
TRBV14	TRBJ2-7	NA	NA	CASSQVPRGGLNEQYF	TGTGCCAGCAGCCAAGTTCCCAGGGGGGGTCTGAACGAGCAGTACTTC
TRBV19	TRBJ1-3	NA	NA	CASSSGLQTVYAGNTIYF	TGTGCCAGTAGTTCAGGCCTTCAGACAGTCTATGCTGGAAACACCATATATTTT
TRBV6-5	TRBJ1-6	NA	NA	CASGIEPNSPLHF	TGTGCCAGCGGTATTGAGCCAAATTCACCCCTCCACTTT
TRBV25-1	TRBJ2-3	NA	once	CASSLLWSTDTQYF	TGTGCCAGCAGCCTTCTATGGAGCACAGATACGCAGTATTTT
TRBV5-8	TRBJ2-7	NA	NA	CASSRSGFVYSYEQYF	TGTGCCAGCAGCCGGTCCGGCTTCGTGTATTCCTACGAGCAGTACTTC
TRBV28	TRBJ1-3	NA	NA	CASSLVQASGNTIYF	TGTGCCAGCAGTTTAGTTCAAGCCTCTGGAAACACCATATATTTT
TRBV4-1	TRBJ1-3	NA	NA	CASSHGQQSGNTIYF	TGCGCCAGCAGCCACGGACAACAATCTGGAAACACCATATATTTT
TRBV27	TRBJ2-7	TRBD1	NA	CASSAGQGHEQYF	TGTGCCAGCAGTGCCGGACAGGGGCACGAGCAGTACTTC
TRBV18	TRBJ1-6	NA	NA	CASSPDSTLNSPLHF	TGTGCCAGCTCACCAGATAGTACACTAAATTCACCCCTCCACTTT
TRBV19	TRBJ2-7	TRBD2	once	CASSAPGLAYEQYF	TGTGCCAGTAGTGCACCGGGACTAGCCTACGAGCAGTACTTC
TRBV5-4	TRBJ2-4	NA	NA	CASSLEKNIQYF	TGTGCCAGCAGCTTGGAGAAAAACATTCAGTACTTC
TRBV28	TRBJ2-7	TRBD2	NA	CASSLVGGRVAGQYF	TGTGCCAGCAGTTTGGTTGGCGGGAGAGTTGCGGGGCAGTACTTC
TRBV11-1	TRBJ2-2	NA	NA	CASSAQAYTGELFF	TGTGCCAGCAGCGCTCAGGCCTACACCGGGGAGCTGTTTTTT
TRBV27	TRBJ2-5	TRBD2	NA	CASSRSGRGPQYF	TGTGCCAGCAGTCGAAGCGGGAGGGGTCCCCAGTACTTC
TRBV18	TRBJ2-1	NA	NA	CASSPNQRTEGWFF	TGTGCCAGCTCACCAAATCAGCGAACGGAGGGTTGGTTCTTC
TRBV6-5	TRBJ2-3	NA	NA	CASRRGGTDTQYF	TGTGCCAGCAGGAGAGGAGGCACAGATACGCAGTATTTT
TRBV2	TRBJ2-5	TRBD2	NA	CASSDPSGEGQETQYF	TGTGCCAGCAGTGACCCCTCGGGGGAGGGCCAAGAGACCCAGTACTTC
TRBV4-1	TRBJ2-7	NA	NA	CASSQVTGATYEQYF	TGCGCCAGCAGCCAAGTAACCGGGGCTACCTACGAGCAGTACTTC
TRBV29-1	TRBJ2-3	NA	NA	CSVEGQGYTQYF	TGCAGCGTTGAAGGCCAAGGCTATACGCAGTATTTT
TRBV7-2	TRBJ1-5	NA	NA	CASSFGTHSNQPQHF	TGTGCCAGCAGCTTCGGGACACATAGCAATCAGCCCCAGCATTTT
TRBV7-9	TRBJ1-1	NA	NA	CASSPVGLVWGNTEAFF	TGTGCCAGCAGCCCCGTCGGCTTGGTGTGGGGGAACACTGAAGCTTTCTTT
TRBV7-6	TRBJ2-3	NA	NA	CASSLLGGTDTQYF	TGTGCCAGCAGCTTGCTGGGCGGCACAGATACGCAGTATTTT
TRBV5-1	TRBJ2-1	TRBD1	NA	CASSPGTGLVNEQFF	TGCGCCAGCAGCCCGGGGACAGGGCTCGTGAATGAGCAGTTCTTC
TRBV18	TRBJ2-2	NA	NA	CASSRNTGELFF	TGTGCCAGCTCACGTAACACCGGGGAGCTGTTTTTT
TRBV19	TRBJ2-1	TRBD2	NA	CASSLPGLAGVNEQFF	TGTGCCAGTAGTCTCCCCGGACTAGCGGGAGTCAATGAGCAGTTCTTC
TRBV28	TRBJ2-5	NA	NA	CASSFWMTGQETQYF	TGTGCCAGCAGTTTTTGGATGACTGGCCAAGAGACCCAGTACTTC
TRBV29-1	TRBJ2-1	NA	once	CSVTLTSRGPNEQFF	TGCAGCGTGACCCTTACTAGCCGGGGGCCCAATGAGCAGTTCTTC
TRBV5-8	TRBJ2-7	TRBD1	few	CASSQRDRSLGEQYF	TGTGCCAGCAGCCAGAGGGACAGGTCCCTGGGCGAGCAGTACTTC
TRBV27	TRBJ2-7	TRBD2	once	CASSLVSGGAYEQYF	TGTGCCAGCAGCCTGGTTAGCGGGGGGGCCTACGAGCAGTACTTC
TRBV7-8	TRBJ2-7	NA	once	CASSFPYQGPYEQYF	TGTGCCAGCAGCTTCCCCTACCAGGGGCCCTACGAGCAGTACTTC
TRBV18	TRBJ1-2	TRBD1	NA	CASSPLGQAPNYGYTF	TGTGCCAGCTCACCACTGGGACAGGCTCCTAACTATGGCTACACCTTC
TRBV29-1	TRBJ1-1	NA	few	CSVGQQLNTEAFF	TGCAGCGTTGGACAGCAATTGAACACTGAAGCTTTCTTT
TRBV28	TRBJ2-1	NA	NA	CASSLSGFSLPSYNEQFF	TGTGCCAGCAGTTTATCTGGTTTCTCCTTACCCTCCTACAATGAGCAGTTCTTC
TRBV27	TRBJ2-6	NA	NA	CASSLLRSSGANVLTF	TGTGCCAGCAGTTTGCTACGTAGCTCTGGGGCCAACGTCCTGACTTTC
TRBV4-2	TRBJ2-1	TRBD2	NA	CASSQGPLAGGVRDEQFF	TGTGCCAGCAGCCAAGGGCCACTAGCGGGGGGAGTCAGGGATGAGCAGTTCTTC
TRBV7-6	TRBJ2-1	TRBD2	NA	CASSQPGGANNEQFF	TGTGCCAGCAGCCAACCCGGGGGGGCTAACAATGAGCAGTTCTTC
TRBV27	TRBJ2-1	NA	NA	CASSLSSNNEQFF	TGTGCCAGCAGTTTATCTTCGAACAATGAGCAGTTCTTC
TRBV29-1	TRBJ1-1	NA	NA	CSVDSPPGGAFF	TGCAGCGTTGACAGTCCCCCGGGTGGGGCTTTCTTT
TRBV5-4	TRBJ1-2	NA	NA	CASSPAGGYGYTF	TGTGCCAGCAGCCCCGCCGGGGGCTATGGCTACACCTTC
TRBV27	TRBJ2-1	TRBD2	NA	CASSPGTSGGNEQFF	TGTGCCAGCAGTCCGGGGACTAGCGGGGGGAATGAGCAGTTCTTC
TRBV28	TRBJ1-2	TRBD1	NA	CASNRDSDPNYGYTF	TGTGCCAGCAATCGGGACAGTGATCCTAACTATGGCTACACCTTC
TRBV4-1	TRBJ2-1	NA	NA	CASSQDPAGYNEQFF	TGCGCCAGCAGCCAAGATCCAGCGGGCTACAATGAGCAGTTCTTC
TRBV14	TRBJ1-2	NA	NA	CASSPDIHGYTF	TGTGCCAGCAGCCCCGACATTCATGGCTACACCTTC
TRBV7-9	TRBJ2-5	NA	once	CASSLASGQETQYF	TGTGCCAGCAGCTTAGCTAGCGGCCAAGAGACCCAGTACTTC